The 5 T cell receptor delta chains presented below share a single source sample, sequenced in a study of Vδ1+ human thymocytes. The template was reverse-transcribed extracted RNA. The CDR3 regions were amplified by multiplex PCR from V-gene primers to a constant-region primer. TCRdb reran clone calling via CATT on the multiplex PCR reads. In the table there are about 27,000 delta-chain clones, around 7.7% of which are singletons. These receptors lack a known antigen. Study-level points and caveats: Thymic TRG and TRD repertoires appeared highly polyclonal, with Gaussian CDR3 length distributions.

What was sequenced was Vdelta1+ gamma-delta thymocytes from the thymus. Subset described: FACS-sorted CD3+ TCRalphabeta- TCRVdelta1+ TCRVdelta2- thymocytes. These receptors all come from a girl less than two years old who had congenital heart surgery.

This clone was recorded a few times. The chain is built from TRDV1 and TRDJ1, with D perhaps TRDD2 (5 bases). The CDR3 sequence is 19 residues long. Germline loops: CDR1 TSWWSYY, CDR2 QGS. V was shortened by 3 bases and J by 8 bases, with 31 bases between the two germline ends. CDR3 residues: CALGDFDGCVGALPYKLIF. DNA for the CDR3: TGTGCTCTTGGGGACTTCGACGGATGTGTGGGAGCCCTACCCTACAAACTCATCTTT.

The V gene lacks a call, and TRDJ1 is the J gene; the tabulated D call, TRDD3, remains unverified against the DNA. The length of the CDR3 is 23 residues. In DNA, the CDR3 is TGTGCTCTTGGGGAACGGTTTTGCATCCCTCCGCTGGGGGAGGGTTCGTACACCGATAAACTCATCTTT. This sequence encodes CALGERFCIPPLGEGSYTDKLIF.

This clone came up a few times. The gene calls are TRDV1 and TRDJ1; D gene uncertain. The CDR3 is 14 amino acids. Trimming removed 2 bases from V and 0 bases from J, with 7 bases in between. Germline V gene data show CDR1 as TSWWSYY and CDR2 as QGS. CDR3 protein: CALGESVYTDKLIF. CDR3 nucleotide sequence: TGTGCTCTTGGGGAATCCGTATACACCGATAAACTCATCTTT.

This chain uses TRDV1 with TRDJ1; the match to TRDD3 covers 11 bases. Per the germline V gene, CDR1 is TSWWSYY and CDR2 is QGS. The junction had 21 bases not matched to a gene; V was cut back by 6 bases and J by 0 bases. This CDR3 comprises 21 residues. This CDR3 is CALGQSSNWGIVHAYTDKLIF. CDR3 coding DNA: TGTGCTCTTGGCCAGTCTTCCAACTGGGGGATAGTCCACGCTTACACCGATAAACTCATCTTT.

This clone was seen a handful of times. This rearrangement joins TRDV1 to TRDJ1; 7 bases fit TRDD3. The CDR3 has 24 amino acids. Germline loops: CDR1 TSWWSYY, CDR2 QGS. V was pared by 1 base and J by 10 bases, with 39 bases of the junction left unmatched. CDR3 in DNA: TGTGCTCTTGGGGAACGCCCCCCTTTTTTGACCACTACTCAAAGTGAACCTGGGGGTCAGGGACTCATCTTT. Translated, it gives CALGERPPFLTTTQSEPGGQGLIF.